Detailed here is one T cell receptor (beta chain). Its antigen is unknown. Only in-frame clones appear in the TCRdb table, and some are missing; sequencing was by immunoSEQ multiplex PCR. The sample consists of over 130,000 clones, roughly 92% of them appearing once. This sample was included in a study of T cell responses to AZD1222 COVID-19 vaccine. Study findings and constraints: Baseline seropositivity occurred in only 5 to 7 AZD1222 recipients.

This CDR3 comprises 13 residues. The ends were cut back, 0 bases at V and 6 bases at J, with 8 bases in the middle. From germline, CDR1 is LGHDT and CDR2 YNNKEL (reference sequence). The source was peripheral blood, collected on day 0 of AZD1222 vaccination. This TCR was sampled from an adult in good health. The chain recombines TRBV3-1 (or the pseudogene TRBV3-2) with TRBJ1-1; D gene ambiguous. CDR3 in amino acids: CASSQDVRAEAFF. The CDR3 DNA sequence: TGTGCCAGCAGCCAAGACGTCCGAGCTGAAGCTTTCTTT.